One and the same sample provided the 15 T cell receptor beta chains below, sequenced in a study of CD8+CD57+ T cells in acquired aplastic anemia. The template used for profiling TCR beta VDJ and CDR3 was genomic DNA. TCRdb re-analysed the reads in MiXCR, keeping a single row per CDR3 protein. The sample lists under 250,000 distinct CDR3 sequences, approximately 35% occurring once. The sample was sorted CD4+, CD8+, or CD8+CD57+ T cells (not recorded which) from PBMCs. These receptors came from a human donor in good health, serving as a control.

This clonotype occurred many times. The V call is TRBV20-1, the J call TRBJ1-6; unclear D gene. This CDR3 spans 13 amino acids. Germline CDR1 DFQATT, CDR2 SNEGSKA (reference sequence). The V end was cut by 6 bases, the J end by 8 bases, with 14 bases between. CDR3: CSARTSNDSPLHF. In DNA form, the CDR3 reads TGCAGTGCCCGGACGTCTAACGATTCACCCCTCCACTTT.

This clonotype has only a few counts. This CDR3 is missing its conserved last phenylalanine or tryptophan, likely due to a read error. J is TRBJ1-1 and V is TRBV6-5, with D unresolved. Per the germline V gene, CDR1 is MNHEY and CDR2 is SVGAGI. Trimming removed 0 bases at V and 10 bases at J, with 12 bases between. This CDR3 comprises 13 residues. CDR3 in amino acids: CASSYSRGIGAFL. CDR3 in DNA: TGTGCCAGCAGTTACTCCCGAGGGATTGGAGCTTTCCTT.

J is TRBJ2-3 and V is TRBV4-2, with TRBD2 matching over 9 bases. V trimming: 0 bases; J trimming: 0 bases; junction bases outside the gene matches: 4. Germline V gene sequence: CDR1 LGHNA, CDR2 YNFKEQ. The length of the CDR3 is 17 residues. The CDR3 DNA follows: TGTGCCAGCAGCCAAGAGCTTACTAGCGGGAGCACAGATACGCAGTATTTT. It translates to CASSQELTSGSTDTQYF.

In its sample, this clonotype was seen many times. The rearrangement joins TRBV7-8 to TRBJ2-1; 7 bases line up with TRBD1. With V trimmed by 4 bases and J by 4 bases, 4 bases remained unmatched. The CDR3 contains 14 residues. In germline, CDR1 is SGHVS, CDR2 FQNEAQ. The CDR3 bases are TGTGCCAGCAGCTCCCCAGGGGGTTACAATGAGCAGTTCTTC. Translation gives CASSSPGGYNEQFF. The variable domain in full, with the rest retrieved from reference TRBV7-8 and TRBJ2-1, is GAGVSQSPRYKVAKRGQDVALRCDPISGHVSLFWYQQALGQGPEFLTYFQNEAQLDKSGLPSDRFFAERPEGSVSTLKIQRTQQEDSAVYLCASSSPGGYNEQFFGPGTRLTVL.

The chain uses TRBV20-1 and TRBJ1-5, with 10 bases matching TRBD1. Unmatched junction bases numbered 4, after V lost 3 bases and J lost 5 bases. CDR3 length: 14 amino acids. The germline gives CDR1 DFQATT, CDR2 SNEGSKA (reference sequence). This CDR3 is CSASPGQGYQPQHF. The CDR3 nucleotides read TGCAGTGCTAGCCCGGGACAGGGGTATCAGCCCCAGCATTTT.

The rearrangement uses TRBV5-4 and TRBJ2-1; TRBD2 agrees at 12 bases. CDR1 and CDR2 from the germline V gene are SGHNT and YYREEE (reference sequence). V shed 2 bases and J 6 bases; nucleotides not matched to a gene: 6. The CDR3 loop spans 16 amino acids. CDR3 amino acids: CASSFLAGGPGNEQFF. The CDR3 nucleotides are TGTGCCAGCAGCTTTCTAGCGGGGGGGCCAGGCAATGAGCAGTTCTTC. Full variable domain (outside the CDR3, taken from reference TRBV5-4 and TRBJ2-1): ETGVTQSPTHLIKTRGQQVTLRCSSQSGHNTVSWYQQALGQGPQFIFQYYREEENGRGNFPPRFSGLQFPNYSSELNVNALELDDSALYLCASSFLAGGPGNEQFFGPGTRLTVL.

This chain links TRBV11-1 with TRBJ2-7; 11 positions match TRBD2. The CDR3 runs to 17 residues. V lost 5 bases and J lost 2; bases outside the gene matches: 11. Germline assignment: CDR1 SGHAT and CDR2 FQDESV (reference sequence). This chain's CDR3 is CASSVPGLADSAYEQYF. CDR3 in DNA: TGTGCCAGCAGCGTACCGGGACTAGCGGACAGCGCCTACGAGCAGTACTTC.

The J gene is TRBJ2-7, the V gene TRBV2; TRBD2 is a possible D gene (6 bases). Germline CDR1 and CDR2: SNHLY and FYNNEI. Trimming took 3 bases from V and 7 from J, leaving 13 bases between them. This CDR3 is built from 13 residues. CDR3 DNA sequence: TGTGCCAGCAGTGATGGGGGGATCCATGAGCAGTACGTC. Its translation is CASSDGGIHEQYV.

This clonotype was detected a few times. V usage is TRBV6-1 and J usage is TRBJ2-3; possibly TRBD1 for D (7 bases). From germline, CDR1 is MNHNS and CDR2 SASEGT. The CDR3 totals 14 residues. V gave up 4 bases and J gave up 6 bases, with 14 bases separating them. The CDR3 reads CASSAQGGPDTQYF. In nucleotides, the CDR3 is TGTGCCAGCAGTGCCCAGGGGGGTCCGGATACGCAGTATTTT.

This clonotype was counted only a few times. A much larger clone lies one base from this, so it may be a read error. The conserved final phenylalanine or tryptophan is absent from the CDR3, which likely points to a read error. The chain is built from TRBV5-5 and TRBJ2-7; TRBD1 matches at 7 bases. The V and J ends lost 0 bases and 2 bases, in that order; junction bases with no gene match: 5. Germline V gene sequence: CDR1 SGHKS, CDR2 YYEKEE (reference sequence). The CDR3 is made up of 15 amino acids. Written as DNA, the CDR3 is TGTGCCAGCAGCTTGGCCGGGACAGAGACCTACGAGCAGTACCTC. Protein sequence: CASSLAGTETYEQYL.

There are many counts of this clonotype. The rearrangement joins TRBV4-1 to TRBJ2-7; 10 bases fit TRBD1. In germline, CDR1 is MGHRA, CDR2 YSYEKL. This CDR3 is built from 18 residues. V lost 3 bases, J lost 5 bases, and 16 bases stayed unmatched. The CDR3: CASSQGTLGTGEKDEQYF. In DNA, the CDR3 is TGCGCCAGCAGCCAGGGGACTCTGGGGACAGGGGAAAAGGACGAGCAGTACTTC.

The CDR3 sequence: CASSQDRGGTQYF. The CDR3 DNA reads as TGTGCCAGCAGCCAAGATCGGGGGGGGACCCAGTACTTC. This rearrangement joins TRBV3-1 to TRBJ2-5, with 8 bases aligning to TRBD2. V lost 0 bases and J lost 7; bases outside the gene matches: 1. Germline CDR1 LGHDT, CDR2 YNNKEL (reference sequence). The CDR3 has 13 amino acids.

Only one count was recorded for this clonotype. One base away lies a much larger clone, so this may be a sequencing read error. CDR3 coding DNA: TGTGCCAGCAGTTACCGACAGAACACCGGGGAGCTGTTTTTT. It specifies CASSYRQNTGELFF. This chain links TRBV6-6 with TRBJ2-2; D gene ambiguous. Trimming removed 2 bases from V and 1 base from J, with 5 bases in between. CDR3 size: 14 residues. Germline CDR1 and CDR2: MNHNY and SVGAGI (reference sequence).

The CDR3 is CSVGENYGYTF. CDR3 nucleotide sequence: TGCAGCGTGGGTGAGAACTATGGCTACACCTTC. V usage is TRBV29-1 and J usage is TRBJ1-2; D is ambiguous. In germline, CDR1 is SQVTM, CDR2 ANQGSEA. The V gene lost 6 bases and the J gene lost 2 bases, with 7 bases spanning the gap. This CDR3 is 11 amino acids long.

V gene TRBV28 combines with J gene TRBJ2-2; D is possibly TRBD2 (6 bases). Germline CDR1 reads MDHEN; CDR2 reads SYDVKM. This CDR3 contains 15 residues. The ends were cut back, 3 bases at V and 7 bases at J, with 15 bases in the middle. This chain's CDR3 is CASSLAGPLDGELFF. In nucleotides, the CDR3 is TGTGCCAGCAGTTTGGCGGGGCCTCTTGACGGGGAGCTGTTTTTT.